This TCR beta chain was captured by sequencing in a study of shared clonotypes between healthy human individuals. Overall study: For every donor, three CD4 naive, three CD4 memory, two CD8 naive and one CD8 memory plates were used. Study findings and constraints: Researchers sampled blood only, noting tissue repertoires likely differ.

Running of the assay took place at deep level. Sequencing used immunoSEQ multiplex PCR; TCRdb keeps in-frame clones, though not all of them. The table shows 2 million to 3 million clones, with roughly 93% occurring only once. A note on this clone: The antigen remains unidentified.

Nashville, Tennessee was home to all donors, who were Caucasian adults. The V segment lost 5 bases and the J segment 3 bases; nucleotides outside the gene matches: 6. The CDR3 is 16 amino acids. The germline V gene has CDR1 SGHNT and CDR2 YENEEA. The sequenced sample consisted of naive CD4+ T cells from PBMCs. Subset meaning: CD45RA+ positively selected. The TCR was taken from a man aged 18 to 29 in good health. Some clones in this sample may be carry-over from other donors' samples. The genes are TRBV11-3 and TRBJ2-1; 11 nucleotides align to TRBD2. The CDR3 spells CASSPGLAGYYNEQFF. CDR3 DNA sequence: TGTGCCAGCAGCCCCGGACTAGCGGGTTACTACAATGAGCAGTTCTTC.